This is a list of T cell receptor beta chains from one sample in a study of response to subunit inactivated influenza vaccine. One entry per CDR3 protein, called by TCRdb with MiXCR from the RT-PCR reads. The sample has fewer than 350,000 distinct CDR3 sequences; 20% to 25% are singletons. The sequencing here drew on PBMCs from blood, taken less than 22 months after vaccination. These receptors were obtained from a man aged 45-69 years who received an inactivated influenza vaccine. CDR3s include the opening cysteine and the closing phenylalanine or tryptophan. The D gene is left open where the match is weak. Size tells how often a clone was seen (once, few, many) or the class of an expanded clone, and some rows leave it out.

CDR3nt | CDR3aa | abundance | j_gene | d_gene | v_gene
TGTGCCAGCAGCCCCTCAGGTGGGGCGGGGGGGTACAGCGGGGAGCTGTTTTTT | CASSPSGGAGGYSGELFF | - | TRBJ2-2 | TRBD2 | TRBV11-2
TGCAGCGCCCGGACAGTGGATTCCTACGAGCAGTACTTC | CSARTVDSYEQYF | - | TRBJ2-7 | - | TRBV29-1
TGCGCCAGCTTGCCGGGAGGCGGGGGCAGAACCGGGGAGCTGTTTTTT | CASLPGGGGRTGELFF | many | TRBJ2-2 | - | TRBV5-1
TGTGCCAGCAGTTCCGTAGAGGTGAGGTACAATGAGCAGTTCTTC | CASSSVEVRYNEQFF | few | TRBJ2-1 | - | TRBV7-8
TGTGCCATCAGAGAGGAGGACAAGAACACTGAAGCTTTCTTT | CAIREEDKNTEAFF | - | TRBJ1-1 | - | TRBV10-3
TGTGCCAGCAGCTTAGATAGAACAGGACTTGGAAACACCATATATTTT | CASSLDRTGLGNTIYF | few | TRBJ1-3 | - | TRBV11-2
TGTGCCAGCAGTTTATATGGGGACTATGGCTACACCTTC | CASSLYGDYGYTF | many | TRBJ1-2 | - | TRBV12-3/TRBV12-4
TGTGCCAGCAGCCCCGACAGTGGGGGCAATCAGCCCCAGCATTTT | CASSPDSGGNQPQHF | - | TRBJ1-5 | - | TRBV7-8
TGTGCCAGCAGTCTCAACATAATAACTAGCGGGTCAACAGATACGCAGTATTTT | CASSLNIITSGSTDTQYF | few | TRBJ2-3 | TRBD2 | TRBV5-4
TGCAGTGCTAGTAGCTTCTCTGGAAACACCATATATTTT | CSASSFSGNTIYF | few | TRBJ1-3 | - | TRBV20-1
TGCAGTGCTACCCTCACGGGCAGCTTACGTGAAAAACTGTTTTTT | CSATLTGSLREKLFF | - | TRBJ1-4 | - | TRBV20-1
TGTGCCAGCAGTTTTCGGGGATTCCAGGCAGATACGCAGTATTTT | CASSFRGFQADTQYF | few | TRBJ2-3 | - | TRBV12-3/TRBV12-4
TGTGCCAGCAGCTTGGGACAGGGTGGGGCCAAAAACATTCAGTACTTC | CASSLGQGGAKNIQYF | - | TRBJ2-4 | TRBD1 | TRBV7-2
TGCAGCGTCGGACTAGCGGGAGGGCCACAGGAGCAGTTCTTC | CSVGLAGGPQEQFF | - | TRBJ2-1 | TRBD2 | TRBV29-1
TGTGCCAGCTCAGGCGACAGGGACACTGAAGCTTTCTTT | CASSGDRDTEAFF | many | TRBJ1-1 | TRBD1 | TRBV18
TGTGCCACCAGTGATTTTAAGCTAGCGGGAGGGGTTCATTACAATGAGCAGTTCTTC | CATSDFKLAGGVHYNEQFF | few | TRBJ2-1 | TRBD2 | TRBV24-1
TGTGCCAGCAGCCGTCTGGAAGGATTCGGCTATAATTCACCCCTCCACTTT | CASSRLEGFGYNSPLHF | - | TRBJ1-6 | - | TRBV3-1
TGCAGCGTTGTGTCGAGGTACGAGCAGTACTTC | CSVVSRYEQYF | few | TRBJ2-7 | - | TRBV29-1
TGTGCCAGCAGCCGGCGAGGGGGGTCCGGAAACACCATATATTTT | CASSRRGGSGNTIYF | many | TRBJ1-3 | - | TRBV7-2
TGCGCCAGCAGCTTGGTGTCGGTGAGCTCCTACAATGAGCAGTTCTTC | CASSLVSVSSYNEQFF | - | TRBJ2-1 | - | TRBV5-1
TGTGCCTGGAGTGTGGGGAGGCTAGGGGGCAATCAGCCCCAGCATTTT | CAWSVGRLGGNQPQHF | - | TRBJ1-5 | - | TRBV30
TGCAGCGTGGGGGTTTACAATGAGCAGTTCTTC | CSVGVYNEQFF | - | TRBJ2-1 | - | TRBV29-1
TGTGCCAGCAGTCCAACAGGGTCGGGGAATTCACCCCTCCACTTT | CASSPTGSGNSPLHF | - | TRBJ1-6 | - | TRBV6-1
TGTGCCAGCAGCTCCTCTTTAACCCTCCACTTT | CASSSSLTLHF | many | TRBJ1-6 | - | TRBV11-2
TGCGCCAGCAGCTTGGGAGCGGGGGTGGAAGAGACCCAGTACTTC | CASSLGAGVEETQYF | - | TRBJ2-5 | TRBD2 | TRBV5-1
TGTGCCAGCAGTTATCGTCAGGGGGTTATTGAAGCTTTCTTT | CASSYRQGVIEAFF | many | TRBJ1-1 | TRBD1 | TRBV6-5
TGTGCCAGCACCAGGGGCAGGGGGCTGGACGGGGAGCTGTTTTTT | CASTRGRGLDGELFF | - | TRBJ2-2 | TRBD1 | TRBV11-2
TGTGCCAGCAGCGTAGCTGTCGGACAGGGGAACGCAAATGAGCAGTTCTTC | CASSVAVGQGNANEQFF | - | TRBJ2-1 | TRBD1 | TRBV9
TGTGCCAGCAGCCGGGACAGAAGTAATGAAAAACTGTTTTTT | CASSRDRSNEKLFF | - | TRBJ1-4 | TRBD1 | TRBV5-5
TGTGCCAGCAGTTTATCTGGCCCTTACAATGAGCAGTTCTTC | CASSLSGPYNEQFF | few | TRBJ2-1 | - | TRBV27
TGCGCCAGCAGGACAGACTGGAGCTCCTACAATGAGCAGTTCTTC | CASRTDWSSYNEQFF | - | TRBJ2-1 | - | TRBV5-1
TGTGCCAGCAGCTTAGTCGGACAGGGTGGGGTCGTTTTCTTT | CASSLVGQGGVVFF | - | TRBJ1-1 | TRBD1 | TRBV7-9
TGTGCCAGTAGTTTCATACAGGGAGCACCCTACAATGAGCAGTTCTTC | CASSFIQGAPYNEQFF | - | TRBJ2-1 | - | TRBV19
TGCGCCAGCAGCCCCGCCTTCCGGGACGCTGAAGCTTTCTTT | CASSPAFRDAEAFF | few | TRBJ1-1 | - | TRBV4-3
TGTGCCAGCAGCGCAACCGGGACAGGGACCTACGAGCAGTACTTC | CASSATGTGTYEQYF | few | TRBJ2-7 | TRBD1 | TRBV5-4
TGCGCCAGCAGCAAACCGGGACAGTCATACGAGCAGTACTTC | CASSKPGQSYEQYF | many | TRBJ2-7 | TRBD1 | TRBV5-1
TGCAGTGCTAAGGGGGGAGCTGAAGCTTTCTTT | CSAKGGAEAFF | - | TRBJ1-1 | - | TRBV20-1
TGTGCCAGCAGCCAAGATAACTTCCTATACAATGAGCAGTTCTTC | CASSQDNFLYNEQFF | - | TRBJ2-1 | - | TRBV4-2
TGTGCCAGCAGCCACTACGGGACAGACGACGGCACCATATATTTT | CASSHYGTDDGTIYF | few | TRBJ1-3 | TRBD1 | TRBV3-1
TGTGCCAGCGGTAACAGGGGGGCTGATTCACCCCTCCACTTT | CASGNRGADSPLHF | few | TRBJ1-6 | TRBD1 | TRBV12-3/TRBV12-4
TGTGCCAGCAGTTTATTAGCAGGGGGCTTCACTGAAGCTTTCTTT | CASSLLAGGFTEAFF | many | TRBJ1-1 | TRBD1 | TRBV12-3/TRBV12-4
TGTGCCAGCAGCTTCCTTCCGTCGATCGAGGAATTAAATCGGGTAAGGCCCCAGCATTTT | CASSFLPSIEELNRVRPQHF | few | TRBJ1-5 | - | TRBV11-1
TGTGCCAGCAGCCCTATCGGGGGGACAGGGGACCGGGGGGCCCAGTACTTC | CASSPIGGTGDRGAQYF | - | TRBJ2-5 | TRBD1 | TRBV7-9
TGTGCCAGCAGCAACTACCGACTCCTCAGCACAGATACGCAGTATTTT | CASSNYRLLSTDTQYF | few | TRBJ2-3 | - | TRBV7-2
TGCAGCGCCCGGGGGGGGCAGAACACTGAAGCTTTCTTT | CSARGGQNTEAFF | many | TRBJ1-1 | - | TRBV29-1
TGTGCCAGCAGCTTAGTGGCGGGGCGCGGTGAGCAGTTCTTC | CASSLVAGRGEQFF | - | TRBJ2-1 | - | TRBV7-2
TGCAGTGCCGGCGGAGCGGGGAGCTCCTACGAGCAGTACTTC | CSAGGAGSSYEQYF | - | TRBJ2-7 | TRBD2 | TRBV20-1
TGCAGTGCTACACAGGGAGGGGAAGAGACCCAGTACTTC | CSATQGGEETQYF | - | TRBJ2-5 | - | TRBV20-1
TGCAGTGCCCAGGACAGGGGAAGGGGCAATCAGCGCCAGCATTTT | CSAQDRGRGNQRQHF | - | TRBJ1-5 | TRBD1 | TRBV20-1
TGTGCCAGCAGCGTCCGGGACGGAAATTCACCCCTCCACTTT | CASSVRDGNSPLHF | - | TRBJ1-6 | - | TRBV5-4
TGTGCCAGCAGTTACGTCGAGACAGGGGATTGGTTGCAAGCTAATGAAAAACTGTTTTTT | CASSYVETGDWLQANEKLFF | many | TRBJ1-4 | TRBD1 | TRBV6-2/TRBV6-3
TGTGCCAGCAGCTTGTATGGATTAGTGACTGAAGCTTTCTTT | CASSLYGLVTEAFF | - | TRBJ1-1 | - | TRBV5-6
TGTGCCAGCAGCCCCCGGAGGCTAGCGGGGGGGTCGACCTACAATGAGCAGTTCTTC | CASSPRRLAGGSTYNEQFF | - | TRBJ2-1 | TRBD2 | TRBV4-2
TGTGCCAGCAGTTTCTGGTATTTTGGCTACACCTTC | CASSFWYFGYTF | few | TRBJ1-2 | - | TRBV12-3/TRBV12-4
TGTGCCAGCAGCTTTGGCATCTCGAACACTGAAGCTTTCTTT | CASSFGISNTEAFF | many | TRBJ1-1 | - | TRBV7-2
TGTGCCAGCTCGACGGCAGGAGTTTACGAGTTCTTC | CASSTAGVYEFF | few | TRBJ2-1 | - | TRBV6-6
TGTGCCAGCTCACCAGCCGGACAGGGGGACAAGTATTTT | CASSPAGQGDKYF | few | TRBJ2-3 | TRBD1 | TRBV18
TGCGCCAGCAGCCAGCAAGGAGTAACTGGAAACACCATATATTTT | CASSQQGVTGNTIYF | few | TRBJ1-3 | - | TRBV5-1
TGTGCCAGCAGCCAAGAACGCGAGCAGTACTTC | CASSQEREQYF | - | TRBJ2-7 | - | TRBV4-2